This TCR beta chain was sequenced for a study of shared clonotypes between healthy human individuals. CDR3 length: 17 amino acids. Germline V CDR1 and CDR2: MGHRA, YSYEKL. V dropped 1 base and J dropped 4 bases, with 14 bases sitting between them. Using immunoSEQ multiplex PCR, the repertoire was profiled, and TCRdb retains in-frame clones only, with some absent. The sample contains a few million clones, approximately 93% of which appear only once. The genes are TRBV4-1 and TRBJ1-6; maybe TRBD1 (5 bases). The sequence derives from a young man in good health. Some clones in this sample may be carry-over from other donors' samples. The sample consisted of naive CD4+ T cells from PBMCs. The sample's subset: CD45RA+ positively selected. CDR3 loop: CASSQVIPGPYNSPLHF. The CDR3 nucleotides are TGCGCCAGCAGCCAAGTTATCCCGGGACCTTATAATTCACCCCTCCACTTT.